The T cell receptor beta chain under discussion was sequenced for a study of cytomegalovirus exposure and HLA in healthy donors. PCR involved 60 Vbeta and 13 Jbeta primers. Data came from immunoSEQ multiplex PCR; TCRdb stores just in-frame clones and leaves some out. Among about 130,000 clones listed, 82% were seen once. Donors were nominally healthy when sampled, though unrecorded immune exposures were likely. The CDR3 has 15 residues. Germline assignment: CDR1 SGHNT and CDR2 YYREEE (reference sequence). Trimming cost V 4 bases and J 0 bases; bases outside gene matches: 6. V and J are TRBV5-4 and TRBJ1-1; 7 bases fit TRBD1. The source is a boy younger than 10 in good health and CMV-seronegative. The sequenced sample consisted of PBMCs. CDR3 protein: CASSKADRVNTEAFF. The CDR3 DNA reads TGTGCCAGCAGCAAGGCAGACAGGGTGAACACTGAAGCTTTCTTT.